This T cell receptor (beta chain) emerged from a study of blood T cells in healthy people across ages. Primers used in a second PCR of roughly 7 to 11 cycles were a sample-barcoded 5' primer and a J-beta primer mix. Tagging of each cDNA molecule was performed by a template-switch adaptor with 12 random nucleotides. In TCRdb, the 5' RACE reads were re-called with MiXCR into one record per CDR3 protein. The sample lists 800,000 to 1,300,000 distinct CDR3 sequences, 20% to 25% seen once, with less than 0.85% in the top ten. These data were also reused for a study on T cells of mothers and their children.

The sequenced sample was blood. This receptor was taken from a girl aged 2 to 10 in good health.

As DNA, the CDR3 is TGTGCCACCAGCAGAGATCCGAAAGGGTCTGGGGCCAACGTCCTGACTTTC. This translates into CATSRDPKGSGANVLTF. V gene TRBV15 combines with J gene TRBJ2-6; D not resolved. The germline V gene encodes CDR1 LNHNV and CDR2 YYDKDF (reference sequence). Between the trimmed V and J ends, which lost 0 bases and 1 base, there was a span of 10 bases. The CDR3 has 17 residues. Full variable domain (outside the CDR3, taken from reference TRBV15 and TRBJ2-6): DAMVIQNPRYQVTQFGKPVTLSCSQTLNHNVMYWYQQKSSQAPKLLFHYYDKDFNNEADTPDNFQSRRPNTSFCFLDIRSPGLGDTAMYLCATSRDPKGSGANVLTFGAGSRLTVL.